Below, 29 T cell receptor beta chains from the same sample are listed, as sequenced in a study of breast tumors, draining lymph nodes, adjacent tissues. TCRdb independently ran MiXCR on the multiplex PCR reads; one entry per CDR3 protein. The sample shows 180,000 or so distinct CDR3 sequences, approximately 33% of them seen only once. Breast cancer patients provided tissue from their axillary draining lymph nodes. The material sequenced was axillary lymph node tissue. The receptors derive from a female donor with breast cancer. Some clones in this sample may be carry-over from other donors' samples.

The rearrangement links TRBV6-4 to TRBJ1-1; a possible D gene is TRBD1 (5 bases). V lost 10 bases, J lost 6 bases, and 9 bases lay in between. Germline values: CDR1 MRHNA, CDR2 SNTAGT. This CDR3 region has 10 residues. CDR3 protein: CANTGAEAFF. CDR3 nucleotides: TGTGCCAACACAGGAGCTGAAGCTTTCTTT.

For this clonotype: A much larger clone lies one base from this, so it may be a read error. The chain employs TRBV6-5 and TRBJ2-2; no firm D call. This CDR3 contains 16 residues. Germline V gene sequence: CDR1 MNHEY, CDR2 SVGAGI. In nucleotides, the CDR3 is TGTGTCAGCAAACCGCCACTGCGTTCGAACACCGGGGAGCTGTTTTTT. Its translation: CVSKPPLRSNTGELFF.

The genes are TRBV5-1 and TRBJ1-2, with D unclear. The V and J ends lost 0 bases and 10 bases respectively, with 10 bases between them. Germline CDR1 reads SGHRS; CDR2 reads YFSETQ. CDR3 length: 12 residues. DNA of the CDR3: TGCGCCAGCAGCTTGGCGACGTATTCCTACACCTTC. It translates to CASSLATYSYTF.

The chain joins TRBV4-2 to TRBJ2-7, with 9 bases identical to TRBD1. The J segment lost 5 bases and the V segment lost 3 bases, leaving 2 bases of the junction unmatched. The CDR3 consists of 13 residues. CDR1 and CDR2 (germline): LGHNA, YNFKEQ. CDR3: CASSQRTGDEQYF. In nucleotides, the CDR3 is TGTGCCAGCAGCCAGCGGACAGGGGACGAGCAGTACTTC.

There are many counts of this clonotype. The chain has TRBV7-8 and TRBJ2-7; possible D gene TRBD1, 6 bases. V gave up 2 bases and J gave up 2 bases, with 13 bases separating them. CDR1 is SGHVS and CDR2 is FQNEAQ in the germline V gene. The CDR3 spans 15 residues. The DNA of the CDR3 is TGTGCCAGCAGCTTAAAGAACAGGGACCCCTACGAGCAGTACTTC. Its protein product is CASSLKNRDPYEQYF.

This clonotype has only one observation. The CDR3 reads CSARWDAEAFF. DNA for the CDR3: TGCAGTGCCCGGTGGGACGCTGAAGCTTTCTTT. The chain uses TRBV20-1 and TRBJ1-1, with a tentative D call TRBD1 (5 bases). The V end was cut by 6 bases, the J end by 6 bases, with 11 bases between. Germline assignment: CDR1 DFQATT and CDR2 SNEGSKA (reference sequence). The CDR3 totals 11 residues.

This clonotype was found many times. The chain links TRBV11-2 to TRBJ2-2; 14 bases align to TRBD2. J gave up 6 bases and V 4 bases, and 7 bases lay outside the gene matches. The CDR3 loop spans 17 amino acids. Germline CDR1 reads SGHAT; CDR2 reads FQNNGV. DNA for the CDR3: TGTGCCAGCAGCTCACACCGACTAGCGGGAGGGTCCGGGGAGCTGTTTTTT. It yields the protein CASSSHRLAGGSGELFF. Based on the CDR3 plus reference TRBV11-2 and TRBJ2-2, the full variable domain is EAGVAQSPRYKIIEKRQSVAFWCNPISGHATLYWYQQILGQGPKLLIQFQNNGVVDDSQLPKDRFSAERLKGVDSTLKIQPAKLEDSAVYLCASSSHRLAGGSGELFFGEGSRLTVL.

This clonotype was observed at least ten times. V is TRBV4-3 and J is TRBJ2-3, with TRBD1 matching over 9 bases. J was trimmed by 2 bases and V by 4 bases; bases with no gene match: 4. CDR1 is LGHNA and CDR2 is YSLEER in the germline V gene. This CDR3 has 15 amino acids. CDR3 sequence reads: CASSPGQGITDTQYF. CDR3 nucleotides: TGCGCCAGCAGCCCCGGACAGGGGATCACAGATACGCAGTATTTT.

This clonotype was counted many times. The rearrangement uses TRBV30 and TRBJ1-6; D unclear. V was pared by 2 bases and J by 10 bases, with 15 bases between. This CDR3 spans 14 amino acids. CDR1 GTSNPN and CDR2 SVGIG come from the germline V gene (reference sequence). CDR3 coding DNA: TGTGCCTGGAGTAGGCTAGCGGGAAACTCACCCCTCCACTTT. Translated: CAWSRLAGNSPLHF.

The CDR3 loop reads CGDRVWTQSTDTQYF. For the CDR3, the DNA is TGCGGTGATAGAGTTTGGACGCAAAGCACAGATACGCAGTATTTT. This chain joins TRBV20-1 and TRBJ2-3; no clear D gene. The CDR3 sequence is 15 residues long. Germline V gene data show CDR1 as DFQATT and CDR2 as SNEGSKA (reference sequence).

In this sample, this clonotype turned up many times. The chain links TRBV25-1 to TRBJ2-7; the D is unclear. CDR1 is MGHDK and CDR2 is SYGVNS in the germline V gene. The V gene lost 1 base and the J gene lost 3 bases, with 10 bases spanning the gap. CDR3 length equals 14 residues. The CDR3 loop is CASSESPGFYEQYF. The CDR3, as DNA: TGTGCCAGCAGTGAATCCCCAGGTTTCTACGAGCAGTACTTC.

CDR3 DNA: TGTGCCAGCAGTTTAGGGGCGGGAGGGGGCGTCGGTAGCCAGCCCCAGCATTTT. Residues: CASSLGAGGGVGSQPQHF. The genes are TRBV12-3 or TRBV12-4 and TRBJ1-5, with 7 bases fitting TRBD1. This CDR3 has 18 amino acids. J was trimmed by 7 bases and V by 1 base; bases with no gene match: 16.

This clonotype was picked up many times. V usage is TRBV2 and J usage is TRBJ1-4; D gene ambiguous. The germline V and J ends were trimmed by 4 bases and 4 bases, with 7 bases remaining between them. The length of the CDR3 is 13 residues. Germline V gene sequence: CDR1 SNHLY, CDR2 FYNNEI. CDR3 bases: TGTGCCAGCAGTGTCACGATTAATGAAAAACTGTTTTTT. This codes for CASSVTINEKLFF.

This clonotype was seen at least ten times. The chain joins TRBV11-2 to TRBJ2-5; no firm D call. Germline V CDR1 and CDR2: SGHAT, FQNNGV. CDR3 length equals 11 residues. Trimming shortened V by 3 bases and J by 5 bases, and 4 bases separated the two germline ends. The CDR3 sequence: CASSFGETQYF. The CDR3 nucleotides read TGTGCCAGCAGCTTTGGGGAGACCCAGTACTTC.

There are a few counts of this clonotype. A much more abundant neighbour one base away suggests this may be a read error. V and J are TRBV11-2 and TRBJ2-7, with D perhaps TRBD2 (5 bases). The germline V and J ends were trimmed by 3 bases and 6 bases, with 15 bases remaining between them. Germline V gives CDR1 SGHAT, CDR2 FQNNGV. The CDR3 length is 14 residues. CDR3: CASSFGGLATEQYF. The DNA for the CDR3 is TGTGCCAGCAGCTTCGGCGGACTGGCGACCGAGCAGTACTTC.

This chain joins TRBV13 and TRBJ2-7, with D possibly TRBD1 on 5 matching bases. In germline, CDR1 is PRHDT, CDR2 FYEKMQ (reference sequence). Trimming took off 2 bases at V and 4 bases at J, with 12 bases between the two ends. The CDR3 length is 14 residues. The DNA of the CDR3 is TGTGCCAGCAGCTTAACAGGATCAGCTTACGAGCAGTACTTC. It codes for CASSLTGSAYEQYF.

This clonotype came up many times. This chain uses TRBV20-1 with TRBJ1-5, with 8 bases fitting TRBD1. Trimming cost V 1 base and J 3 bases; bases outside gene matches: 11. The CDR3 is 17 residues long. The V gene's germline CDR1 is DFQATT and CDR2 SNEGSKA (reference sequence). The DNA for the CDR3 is TGCAGTGCTAGAGTCCACGGACAGGGCAACCCCAATCAGCCCCAGCATTTT. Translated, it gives CSARVHGQGNPNQPQHF.

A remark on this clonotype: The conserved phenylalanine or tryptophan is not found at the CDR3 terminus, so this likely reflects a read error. CDR3 sequence (DNA): TGCAGTGTTAGAGATGTTAGGGTTAACTATGGCTACACCCTC. This codes for CSVRDVRVNYGYTL. The chain couples TRBV20-1 to TRBJ1-2; D unclear. The CDR3 loop spans 14 amino acids. Germline CDR1 DFQATT, CDR2 SNEGSKA (reference sequence).

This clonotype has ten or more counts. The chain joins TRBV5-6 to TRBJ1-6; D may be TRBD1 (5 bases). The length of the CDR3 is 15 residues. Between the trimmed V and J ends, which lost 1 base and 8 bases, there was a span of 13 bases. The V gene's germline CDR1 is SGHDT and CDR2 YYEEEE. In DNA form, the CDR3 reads TGTGCCAGCAGCTTGCAAGGGGCCTCGTATTCACCCCTCCACTTT. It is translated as CASSLQGASYSPLHF.

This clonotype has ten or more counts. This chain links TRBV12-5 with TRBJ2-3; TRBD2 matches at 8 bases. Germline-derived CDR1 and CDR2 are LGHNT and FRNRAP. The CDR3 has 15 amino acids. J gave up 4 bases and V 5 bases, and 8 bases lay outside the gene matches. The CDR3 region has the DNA TGTGCTAGTGGTCCGAGCGGGAGCCCCCCAGATACGCAGTATTTT. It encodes CASGPSGSPPDTQYF.

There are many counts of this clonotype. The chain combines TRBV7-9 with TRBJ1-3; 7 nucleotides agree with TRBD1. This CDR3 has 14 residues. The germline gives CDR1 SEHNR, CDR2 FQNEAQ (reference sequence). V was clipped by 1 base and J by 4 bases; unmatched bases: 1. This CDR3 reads CASSLGDSGNTIYF. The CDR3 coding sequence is TGTGCCAGCAGCTTAGGGGACAGCGGAAACACCATATATTTT.

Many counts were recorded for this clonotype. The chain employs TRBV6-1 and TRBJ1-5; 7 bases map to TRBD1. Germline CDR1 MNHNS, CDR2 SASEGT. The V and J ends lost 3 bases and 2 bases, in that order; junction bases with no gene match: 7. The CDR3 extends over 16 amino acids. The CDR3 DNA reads TGTGCCAGCAGTGACGGGGCAGGGGGTGGCAATCAGCCCCAGCATTTT. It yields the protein CASSDGAGGGNQPQHF.

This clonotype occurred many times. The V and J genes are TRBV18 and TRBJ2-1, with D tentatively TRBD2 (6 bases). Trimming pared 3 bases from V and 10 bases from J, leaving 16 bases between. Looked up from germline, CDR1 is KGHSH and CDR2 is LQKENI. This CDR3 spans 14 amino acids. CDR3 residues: CASSPSGGSGEQFF. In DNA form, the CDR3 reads TGTGCCAGCTCACCCAGCGGTGGGAGCGGGGAGCAGTTCTTC.

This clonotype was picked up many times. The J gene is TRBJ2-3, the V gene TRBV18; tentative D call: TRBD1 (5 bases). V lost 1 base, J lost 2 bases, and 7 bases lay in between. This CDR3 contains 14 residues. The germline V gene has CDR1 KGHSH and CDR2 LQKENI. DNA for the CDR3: TGTGCCAGCTCACCACTGGACAACACAGATACGCAGTATTTT. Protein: CASSPLDNTDTQYF. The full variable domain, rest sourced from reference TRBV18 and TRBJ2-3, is NAGVMQNPRHLVRRRGQEARLRCSPMKGHSHVYWYRQLPEEGLKFMVYLQKENIIDESGMPKERFSAEFPKEGPSILRIQQVVRGDSAAYFCASSPLDNTDTQYFGPGTRLTVL.

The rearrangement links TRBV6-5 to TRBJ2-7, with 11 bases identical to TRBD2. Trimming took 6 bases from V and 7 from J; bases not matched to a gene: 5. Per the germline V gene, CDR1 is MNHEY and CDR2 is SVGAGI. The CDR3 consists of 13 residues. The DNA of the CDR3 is TGTGCCAGCAGGTCCGGGACTAGCGGAGAGCAGTACTTC. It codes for CASRSGTSGEQYF.

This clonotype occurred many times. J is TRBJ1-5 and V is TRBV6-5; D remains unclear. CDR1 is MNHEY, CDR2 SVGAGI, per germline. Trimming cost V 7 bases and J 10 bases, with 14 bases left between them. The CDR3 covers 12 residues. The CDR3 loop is CASMGFGGPQHF. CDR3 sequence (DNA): TGTGCCAGCATGGGGTTCGGTGGACCCCAGCATTTT.

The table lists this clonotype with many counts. In DNA, the CDR3 is TGTGCCAGCAGTGGGACGGAACTTAAAGGCTACACCTTC. Amino acids: CASSGTELKGYTF. V and J are TRBV6-1 and TRBJ1-2; no firm D call. The CDR3 totals 13 residues. V was shortened by 4 bases and J by 8 bases, with 14 bases between the two germline ends. Per the germline V gene, CDR1 is MNHNS and CDR2 is SASEGT.

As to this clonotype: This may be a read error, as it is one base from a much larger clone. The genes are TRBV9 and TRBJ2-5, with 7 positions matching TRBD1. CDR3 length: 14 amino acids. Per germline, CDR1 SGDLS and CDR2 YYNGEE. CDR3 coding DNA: TGCGCCAGCAGCCGTAAAGGGGGCCAAGAGACCCAGTCCTTC. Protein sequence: CASSRKGGQETQSF.

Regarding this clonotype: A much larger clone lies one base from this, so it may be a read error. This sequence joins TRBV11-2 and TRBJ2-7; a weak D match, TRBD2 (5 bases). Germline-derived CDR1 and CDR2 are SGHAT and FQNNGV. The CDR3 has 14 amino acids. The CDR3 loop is CASSLVPSSYKQYF. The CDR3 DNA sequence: TGTGCCAGCAGCTTAGTCCCTAGCTCCTACAAGCAGTACTTC.